The 23 T cell receptor beta chains presented below share a single source sample, sequenced in a study of blood T cell repertoires in COVID-19. The table came from immunoSEQ multiplex PCR; TCRdb's copy has only in-frame clones and leaves some out. This table has 200,000 to 250,000 clones, 89% appearing once. The sequenced material came from peripheral blood. Receptors were obtained from a middle-aged woman with acute or convalescent COVID-19.

V is TRBV2 and J is TRBJ2-3; TRBD2 agrees at 7 bases. The CDR3 loop spans 14 amino acids. The V gene's germline CDR1 is SNHLY and CDR2 FYNNEI. V lost 5 bases and J lost 4; bases outside the gene matches: 6. This chain's CDR3 is CASSWGGDADTQYF. CDR3 DNA sequence: TGTGCCAGCAGTTGGGGGGGGGATGCAGATACGCAGTATTTT.

The V call is TRBV12-5, the J call TRBJ2-5, with TRBD2 matching over 8 bases. The CDR3 is made up of 16 amino acids. Germline V gene sequence: CDR1 LGHNT, CDR2 FRNRAP. V shed 1 base, J shed 0 bases, and the junction held 4 bases outside the gene matches. The CDR3 nucleotides are TGTGCTAGTGGTTTGGGAGCGGGGGTAAACCAAGAGACCCAGTACTTC. Its translation: CASGLGAGVNQETQYF.

The DNA of the CDR3 is TGTGCCAGCAGTGAATTCTTCCTGTCGGAGACAGATACGCAGTATTTT. Translated: CASSEFFLSETDTQYF. This chain links TRBV25-1 with TRBJ2-3; D is unclear. The CDR3 is 16 amino acids. Germline assignment: CDR1 MGHDK and CDR2 SYGVNS. The ends were cut back, 1 base at V and 3 bases at J, with 14 bases in the middle. The full variable domain, rest sourced from reference TRBV25-1 and TRBJ2-3, is EADIYQTPRYLVIGTGKKITLECSQTMGHDKMYWYQQDPGMELHLIHYSYGVNSTEKGDLSSESTVSRIRTEHFPLTLESARPSHTSQYLCASSEFFLSETDTQYFGPGTRLTVL.

The genes are TRBV5-1 and TRBJ2-2; 8 bases line up with TRBD2. V trimming: 4 bases; J trimming: 2 bases; junction bases outside the gene matches: 7. The CDR3 has 16 amino acids. CDR1 and CDR2 from the germline V gene are SGHRS and YFSETQ. The CDR3 DNA is TGCGCCAGCAGCCTTGGGGCGGGGGGAAACACCGGGGAGCTGTTTTTT. It yields the protein CASSLGAGGNTGELFF.

This clone was seen only once. The rearrangement joins TRBV19 to TRBJ1-2; 8 nucleotides align to TRBD1. The CDR3 is 14 residues long. Germline V gene data show CDR1 as LNHDA and CDR2 as SQIVND (reference sequence). After removal of 5 bases from V and 9 bases from J, the junction contained 11 bases not matched to a gene. CDR3 amino acids: CASSPGTGERRYTF. CDR3 DNA sequence: TGTGCCAGTAGTCCCGGGACAGGTGAGAGACGCTACACCTTC.

J is TRBJ1-1 and V is TRBV27, with D unresolved. This CDR3 is built from 13 residues. The germline V and J ends were trimmed by 2 bases and 3 bases, with 7 bases remaining between them. Per germline, CDR1 MNHEY and CDR2 SMNVEV (reference sequence). This chain's CDR3 is CASSLAGDTEAFF. The CDR3 DNA follows: TGTGCCAGCAGTTTAGCCGGGGACACTGAAGCTTTCTTT.

The genes are TRBV24-1 and TRBJ2-1; 8 bases fit TRBD2. The CDR3 totals 14 residues. Germline V gene lookup returns CDR1 KGHDR and CDR2 SFDVKD. With 5 bases clipped from V and 3 bases from J, the junction kept 2 bases outside the gene matches. CDR3: CATSGLAGYNEQFF. The CDR3 DNA reads TGTGCCACCAGTGGGCTAGCGGGCTACAATGAGCAGTTCTTC.

The chain carries TRBV11-2 and TRBJ1-6; D is ambiguous. The CDR3 extends over 13 amino acids. Germline values: CDR1 SGHAT, CDR2 FQNNGV. The germline V and J ends were trimmed by 0 bases and 7 bases, with 4 bases remaining between them. The DNA for the CDR3 is TGTGCCAGCAGCTTAGATATAAATTCACCCCTCCACTTT. This translates into CASSLDINSPLHF.

This sequence joins TRBV3-1 (or the pseudogene TRBV3-2) and TRBJ2-5; D is perhaps TRBD1 (5 bases). In germline, CDR1 is LGHDT, CDR2 YNNKEL (reference sequence). The CDR3 extends over 17 amino acids. Trimming pared 0 bases from V and 4 bases from J, leaving 18 bases between. The CDR3 region is CASSQDLGPGPGETQYF. For the CDR3, the DNA is TGTGCCAGCAGCCAAGATTTGGGGCCAGGACCGGGAGAGACCCAGTACTTC.

The chain links TRBV11-2 to TRBJ2-1; 13 bases match TRBD2. The CDR3 sequence is 16 residues long. Trimming at V came to 5 bases and at J to 4 bases, leaving 5 bases not matched to a gene. Looked up from germline, CDR1 is SGHAT and CDR2 is FQNNGV. CDR3 residues: CASSVLAGGLYNEQFF. In nucleotides, the CDR3 is TGTGCCAGCAGCGTACTAGCGGGGGGGCTATACAATGAGCAGTTCTTC.

V usage is TRBV15 and J usage is TRBJ1-1, with a possible D match to TRBD1 (5 bases). The germline CDR1 and CDR2 sequences are LNHNV and YYDKDF (reference sequence). V lost 11 bases and J lost 4, with 17 bases in between. The CDR3 is 13 amino acids. CDR3 amino acids: CACRAGMGTEAFF. CDR3 sequence (DNA): TGTGCCTGTCGGGCAGGGATGGGCACTGAAGCTTTCTTT.

This clone was found once. The V call is TRBV7-9, the J call TRBJ2-7; 9 bases fit TRBD2. The CDR3 covers 16 residues. The J segment lost 0 bases and the V segment lost 2 bases, leaving 5 bases of the junction unmatched. The germline V gene encodes CDR1 SEHNR and CDR2 FQNEAQ (reference sequence). CDR3 coding DNA: TGTGCCAGCAGCTTATATCTAGCGGGGATCTCCTACGAGCAGTACGTC. Translating gives CASSLYLAGISYEQYV.

The chain links TRBV7-2 to TRBJ1-4; 8 bases fit TRBD1. The V gene's germline CDR1 is SGHTA and CDR2 FQGNSA. J lost 6 bases, V lost 5 bases, and 5 bases had no gene match. The CDR3 contains 14 residues. The CDR3 coding sequence is TGTGCCAGCAGCCAAGGGACAGGATATGAAAAACTGTTTTTT. Its protein product is CASSQGTGYEKLFF.

The chain recombines TRBV2 with TRBJ1-2, with 7 bases matching TRBD1. The junction had 5 bases not matched to a gene; V was cut back by 6 bases and J by 4 bases. The CDR3 consists of 13 residues. The germline V gene has CDR1 SNHLY and CDR2 FYNNEI. The CDR3 protein is CASRQGIFYGYTF. The DNA of the CDR3 is TGTGCCAGCAGACAGGGGATTTTCTATGGCTACACCTTC.

The J gene is TRBJ2-7, the V gene TRBV2; TRBD2 aligns across 12 bases. The ends lost 1 base at V and 10 bases at J; junction bases unmatched: 5. The CDR3 has 14 amino acids. The V gene's germline CDR1 is SNHLY and CDR2 FYNNEI. The CDR3 reads CASSEGLAGGPQYV. The CDR3 DNA follows: TGTGCCAGCAGTGAAGGGCTAGCGGGGGGGCCTCAGTACGTC.

This sequence joins TRBV5-1 and TRBJ2-1; 9 nucleotides match TRBD1. The CDR3 consists of 14 residues. The germline V gene encodes CDR1 SGHRS and CDR2 YFSETQ. V lost 4 bases and J lost 5; bases outside the gene matches: 4. The CDR3 sequence is CASSAGTGNNEQFF. The CDR3 DNA sequence: TGCGCCAGCAGCGCCGGGACAGGGAACAATGAGCAGTTCTTC.

CDR3 nucleotide sequence: TGTGCCAGCAGTTACGGGACAGGGAAAAATGGCTACACCTTC. It translates to CASSYGTGKNGYTF. The chain has TRBV6-5 and TRBJ1-2, with 9 positions matching TRBD1. This CDR3 has 14 residues. In germline, CDR1 is MNHEY, CDR2 SVGAGI. The J segment lost 6 bases and the V segment lost 2 bases, leaving 4 bases of the junction unmatched.

The chain links TRBV5-1 to TRBJ1-6; D remains ambiguous. V lost 2 bases, J lost 6 bases, and 9 bases lay in between. Germline assignment: CDR1 SGHRS and CDR2 YFSETQ. CDR3 length equals 14 residues. The CDR3 DNA follows: TGCGCCAGCAGCTTATTGCAGGTTAATTCACCCCTCCACTTT. Translation: CASSLLQVNSPLHF.

The CDR3 DNA reads TGTGCCAGCAGTGGGGCTAGCGGGACAGATACGCAGTATTTT. Residues: CASSGASGTDTQYF. This chain joins TRBV9 and TRBJ2-3; TRBD2 matches at 8 bases. J was trimmed by 3 bases and V by 5 bases; bases with no gene match: 5. Germline CDR1 reads SGDLS; CDR2 reads YYNGEE. The CDR3 sequence is 14 residues long.

The chain couples TRBV29-1 to TRBJ2-3; D is possibly TRBD1 (6 bases). V was pared by 7 bases and J by 3 bases, with 14 bases between. This CDR3 is 13 amino acids long. Per germline, CDR1 SQVTM and CDR2 ANQGSEA. The CDR3 loop reads CSGNRVGTDTQYF. DNA of the CDR3: TGCAGCGGGAACAGGGTTGGTACAGATACGCAGTATTTT.

This chain uses TRBV6-5 with TRBJ2-4; D is ambiguous. Trimming took 10 bases from V and 1 from J, leaving 11 bases between them. This CDR3 is 13 amino acids long. Germline CDR1 is MNHEY and CDR2 is SVGAGI. This CDR3 reads CATASEAKNIQYF. CDR3 DNA: TGTGCCACCGCATCGGAGGCCAAAAACATTCAGTACTTC.

V gene TRBV7-9 combines with J gene TRBJ2-2, with a tentative D call TRBD1 (5 bases). Deletions cut 3 bases from V and 9 bases from J, with 14 bases between. The CDR3 runs to 14 residues. Germline-derived CDR1 and CDR2 are SEHNR and FQNEAQ (reference sequence). The CDR3 bases are TGTGCCAGCAGCTTGAGACAGACAATCAGGGAGCTGTTTTTT. It translates to CASSLRQTIRELFF.

This clone was recorded only once. The rearrangement joins TRBV10-1 to TRBJ2-3; 10 bases line up with TRBD2. J was trimmed by 7 bases and V by 6 bases; bases with no gene match: 7. The CDR3 runs to 14 residues. Germline V gives CDR1 WNHNN, CDR2 SYGVQD (reference sequence). The chain's CDR3 is CASRSSGGSNTQYF. The CDR3 DNA reads TGCGCCAGCAGATCTAGCGGGGGTTCAAATACGCAGTATTTT.